The clone carrying this TCR beta chain was found many times. Its antigen is undetermined. 5'RACE with 10-nucleotide random UMIs generated the cDNA. TCRdb redid the calling of the 5' RACE reads with MiXCR, one entry per CDR3 protein. The table has tens of thousands of distinct CDR3 sequences, roughly 15% seen once; the top ten hold 25% to 30%. The length of the CDR3 is 14 residues. Germline CDR1 and CDR2: SNHLY and FYNNEI. The V gene end was trimmed by 4 bases and the J gene end by 5 bases; junction bases not matched to a gene: 3. The sample originates from a study of neurological immune-mediated disorders. Notes on the study in general: Healthy controls had more TCR clonal expansion than multiple sclerosis, which showed the least, whereas HTLV-1-associated myelopathy showed the most.

V is TRBV2 and J is TRBJ1-5; 9 positions agree with TRBD1. Sequenced input: PBMCs. The receptor's source is a woman aged 45-59 years with HTLV-1-associated myelopathy (HAM/TSP). The CDR3 spells CASSADRGYQPQHF. CDR3 DNA: TGTGCCAGCAGTGCTGACAGGGGGTATCAGCCCCAGCATTTT.